Below, 5 T cell receptor beta chains from the same sample are listed, as sequenced in a study of blood T cell repertoires in COVID-19. The repertoire was sequenced with immunoSEQ multiplex PCR; TCRdb's copy has only in-frame clones and lacks some. This table holds 250,000 or so clones, more than 70% found once. Sequencing was carried out using peripheral blood. The receptors originated from an older woman with acute or convalescent COVID-19.

The V call is TRBV7-9, the J call TRBJ1-4, with TRBD1 matching over 7 bases. The CDR3 is 15 amino acids. With V trimmed by 1 base and J by 5 bases, 4 bases remained unmatched. The germline V gene encodes CDR1 SEHNR and CDR2 FQNEAQ (reference sequence). The CDR3 here is CASSLGGQRNEKLFF. CDR3 in DNA: TGTGCCAGCAGCTTAGGGGGACAGCGGAATGAAAAACTGTTTTTT.

This clone was seen a single time. The rearrangement uses TRBV19 and TRBJ2-1; 10 bases fit TRBD2. With 1 base clipped from V and 4 bases from J, the junction kept 4 bases outside the gene matches. This CDR3 region has 16 residues. Germline CDR1 LNHDA, CDR2 SQIVND (reference sequence). CDR3 in amino acids: CASSIGGAGGYNEQFF. The CDR3, as DNA: TGTGCCAGTAGTATAGGGGGAGCGGGAGGGTACAATGAGCAGTTCTTC.

This chain uses TRBV5-6 with TRBJ1-5, with 8 bases fitting TRBD1. CDR3 length: 15 amino acids. Trimming at V came to 3 bases and at J to 3 bases, leaving 5 bases not matched to a gene. CDR1 SGHDT and CDR2 YYEEEE come from the germline V gene. The CDR3 spells CASSSGTGFNQPQHF. The CDR3 DNA follows: TGTGCCAGCAGCTCCGGGACAGGATTCAATCAGCCCCAGCATTTT.

The rearrangement uses TRBV2 and TRBJ1-5; TRBD1 matches 10 bases. The CDR3 covers 14 residues. The J segment lost 7 bases and the V segment lost 6 bases, leaving 6 bases of the junction unmatched. Germline CDR1 and CDR2: SNHLY and FYNNEI. The CDR3 sequence is CASRRDRGGQPQHF. Here the CDR3 DNA reads TGTGCCAGCAGGAGGGACAGGGGAGGCCAGCCCCAGCATTTT.

Turning to this clone: Other DNA sequences within the sample encode an identical CDR3. The V call is TRBV18, the J call TRBJ2-7; TRBD1 aligns across 8 bases. CDR3 length equals 15 residues. V was pared by 2 bases and J by 3 bases, with 6 bases of the junction left unmatched. Germline loops: CDR1 KGHSH, CDR2 LQKENI. The chain's CDR3 is CASSPRQGASYEQYF. The CDR3 nucleotides read TGTGCCAGCTCACCAAGGCAGGGGGCGAGCTACGAGCAGTACTTC.